This T cell receptor (beta chain) appears in the sequencing data of a study of blood T cell repertoires in COVID-19. Study information: Samples came from the United States, Italy and Spain, spanning acute and convalescent COVID-19. Sources were T cells, B-cell-depleted T cells, or PBMCs; the material itself was cDNA or gDNA.

Produced via immunoSEQ multiplex PCR; TCRdb's table is partial and in-frame only. Here the sample spans roughly 60,000 clones, 70% to 90% being singletons. The CDR3 consists of 16 residues. Germline V gives CDR1 GTSNPN, CDR2 SVGIG (reference sequence). V was pared by 7 bases and J by 1 base, with 13 bases of the junction left unmatched. The receptor's source is a middle-aged man with acute or convalescent COVID-19. Sequencing input: peripheral blood. This chain links TRBV30 with TRBJ1-1; 9 bases map to TRBD1. The CDR3 DNA reads as TGTGCCTCCTCAAGGTGGGGACAGGGATCGAACACTGAAGCTTTCTTT. Translating it yields CASSRWGQGSNTEAFF.